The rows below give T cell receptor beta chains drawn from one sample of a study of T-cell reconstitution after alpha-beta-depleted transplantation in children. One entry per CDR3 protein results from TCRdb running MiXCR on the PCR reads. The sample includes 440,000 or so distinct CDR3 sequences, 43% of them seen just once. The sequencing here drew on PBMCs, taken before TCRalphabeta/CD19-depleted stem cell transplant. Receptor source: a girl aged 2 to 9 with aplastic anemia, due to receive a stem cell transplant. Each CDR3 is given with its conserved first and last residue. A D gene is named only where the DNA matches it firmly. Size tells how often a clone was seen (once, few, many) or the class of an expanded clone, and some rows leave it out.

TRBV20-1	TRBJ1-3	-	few	TGCAGTGCAATGGGGACACTCGGAAACACCATATATTTT	CSAMGTLGNTIYF
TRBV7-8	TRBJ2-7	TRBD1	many	TGTGCCAGCAGCCGGTACGGGACAGGTGGCTACGAGCAGTACTTC	CASSRYGTGGYEQYF
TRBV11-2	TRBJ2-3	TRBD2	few	TGTGCCAGCAGCCAACAAGCAGGCGGGAGGGCTAGCACAGATACGCAGTATTTT	CASSQQAGGRASTDTQYF
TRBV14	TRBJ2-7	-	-	TGTGCCAGCAGCCAAGGCCTGCGCCGGCACTTC	CASSQGLRRHF
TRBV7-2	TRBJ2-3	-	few	TGTGCCAGCAGCCCCCGAGTTCGGAATACGCAGTATTTT	CASSPRVRNTQYF
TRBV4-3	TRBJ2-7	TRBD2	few	TGCGCCAGCAGCCAAGCGACGACTAGCGATAGCTCCTACGAGCAGTACTTC	CASSQATTSDSSYEQYF
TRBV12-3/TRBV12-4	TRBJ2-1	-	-	TGTGCGGAAGGGACGGTGAACAATGAGCAGTTCTTC	CAEGTVNNEQFF
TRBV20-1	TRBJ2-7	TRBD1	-	TGCAGAACAGGGGGTACCTACGAGCAGTACTTC	CRTGGTYEQYF
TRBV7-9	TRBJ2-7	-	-	TGTGCCAGTACCTGGATGGGGAGCTCCTACGAGCAGTACTTC	CASTWMGSSYEQYF
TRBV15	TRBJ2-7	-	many	TGTGCCACCAGCATGGTCACAGGGTTCGAGCAGTACTTC	CATSMVTGFEQYF
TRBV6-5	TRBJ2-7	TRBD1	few	TGTGCCAGCAGTTACGGTTGGACAGGGAGACACGAGCAGTACTTC	CASSYGWTGRHEQYF
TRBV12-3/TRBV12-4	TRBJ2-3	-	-	TGTGCCAGCAGACCACAGGCCTTGAGCACAGATACGCAGTATTTT	CASRPQALSTDTQYF
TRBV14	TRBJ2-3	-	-	TGTGCTGGCAGCCGACTAGTCTCCTGCACAGATACGCAGTATTTT	CAGSRLVSCTDTQYF
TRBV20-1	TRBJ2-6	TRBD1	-	TGCAGTGCCAGTCCCGGGACAGGGTCTGGGGCCAACGTCCTGACTTTC	CSASPGTGSGANVLTF
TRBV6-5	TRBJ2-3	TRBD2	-	TGTGCCAGCAGTTACTCGGTAGCGGGAGGGCCCTTGGATACGCAGTATTTT	CASSYSVAGGPLDTQYF